These 24 T cell receptor beta chains share one sample of origin, sequenced in a study of cytomegalovirus exposure and HLA in healthy donors. This PCR relied on a set of 60 Vbeta primers and 13 Jbeta primers. Repertoires were generated with immunoSEQ multiplex PCR, while TCRdb's copy carries only in-frame clones and drops some. In the table there are approximately 160,000 clones, approximately 80% of which are singletons. The specimen was PBMCs. These receptors were collected from a female donor in good health and CMV-seronegative.

Only one count was recorded for this clone. The chain couples TRBV5-6 to TRBJ2-5, with a tentative D call TRBD2 (6 bases). V was trimmed by 2 bases and J by 4 bases, leaving 12 bases between them. This CDR3 is built from 14 residues. Germline loops: CDR1 SGHDT, CDR2 YYEEEE. CDR3 region: CASSFRGRGETQYF. In DNA form, the CDR3 reads TGTGCCAGCAGCTTCCGAGGGCGGGGAGAGACCCAGTACTTC.

V and J are TRBV18 and TRBJ1-2; a possible D gene is TRBD1 (5 bases). The V gene lost 2 bases and the J gene lost 0 bases, with 13 bases spanning the gap. This CDR3 is built from 16 residues. Germline CDR1 reads KGHSH; CDR2 reads LQKENI. The CDR3 region is CASSPGAATPNYGYTF. CDR3 bases: TGTGCCAGCTCACCAGGGGCCGCTACCCCTAACTATGGCTACACCTTC.

This rearrangement joins TRBV5-4 to TRBJ2-3; 9 nucleotides agree with TRBD2. V gave up 3 bases and J gave up 6 bases; unmatched junction bases: 2. The length of the CDR3 is 13 residues. From germline, CDR1 is SGHNT and CDR2 YYREEE (reference sequence). The CDR3 loop is CASSSREGDTQYF. The CDR3 DNA sequence: TGTGCCAGCAGCTCGCGGGAGGGGGATACGCAGTATTTT.

This clone was observed once. V and J are TRBV2 and TRBJ2-7; 7 bases map to TRBD1. Germline lookup yields CDR1 SNHLY and CDR2 FYNNEI. The CDR3 sequence is 15 residues long. J gave up 2 bases and V 9 bases, and 13 bases lay outside the gene matches. The CDR3 nucleotides are TGTGCCAGATCAAAAAACCGGGACAGAACCTACGAGCAGTACTTC. Protein: CARSKNRDRTYEQYF.

The chain links TRBV2 to TRBJ1-6, with a possible D match to TRBD1 (5 bases). CDR1 SNHLY and CDR2 FYNNEI come from the germline V gene. The CDR3 totals 13 residues. The V end lost 7 bases, the J end lost 8 bases, and 12 bases lay between the germline ends. This CDR3 is CASISREDSPLHF. The CDR3 coding sequence is TGTGCCAGCATCAGCAGGGAGGATTCACCCCTCCACTTT.

This clone was recorded a few times. The chain links TRBV4-1 to TRBJ2-7; no clear D gene. Germline CDR1 reads MGHRA; CDR2 reads YSYEKL. The CDR3 spans 14 residues. V lost 1 base, J lost 3 bases, and 10 bases lay in between. The CDR3 nucleotides read TGCGCCAGCAGCCAAGCTCGTCACAACTACGAGCAGTACTTC. It codes for CASSQARHNYEQYF.

The gene calls are TRBV19 and TRBJ1-6; D ambiguous. Germline V lookup: CDR1 LNHDA, CDR2 SQIVND (reference sequence). CDR3 length: 14 residues. Trimming left V 3 bases short and J 7 bases short, with 10 bases between. The CDR3 region has the DNA TGTGCCAGTAGTATGCAGGTCCCCAATTCACCCCTCCACTTT. This codes for CASSMQVPNSPLHF. The variable domain in full, completed from reference TRBV19 and TRBJ1-6, reads DGGITQSPKYLFRKEGQNVTLSCEQNLNHDAMYWYRQDPGQGLRLIYYSQIVNDFQKGDIAEGYSVSREKKESFPLTVTSAQKNPTAFYLCASSMQVPNSPLHFGNGTRLTVT.

This clone has a handful of counts. This chain joins TRBV18 and TRBJ1-2, with a tentative D call TRBD1 (5 bases). Trimming removed 5 bases at V and 6 bases at J, with 13 bases between. This CDR3 comprises 13 residues. Looked up from germline, CDR1 is KGHSH and CDR2 is LQKENI. The CDR3 loop reads CASSVQGSDGYTF. CDR3 sequence (DNA): TGTGCCAGCTCAGTCCAGGGTTCCGATGGCTACACCTTC.

A remark on this clone: The sample contains more than one DNA sequence encoding this CDR3. The rearrangement joins TRBV5-4 to TRBJ1-2, with 7 bases aligning to TRBD1. The CDR3 spans 13 residues. Germline CDR1 SGHNT, CDR2 YYREEE (reference sequence). V shed 4 bases, J shed 3 bases, and the junction held 3 bases outside the gene matches. CDR3: CASSPDRDYGYTF. As DNA, the CDR3 is TGTGCCAGCAGCCCCGACAGGGACTATGGCTACACCTTC.

The chain recombines TRBV9 with TRBJ2-1; perhaps TRBD2 as D (6 bases). The germline CDR1 and CDR2 sequences are SGDLS and YYNGEE. This CDR3 contains 14 residues. V was cut by 0 bases and J by 6 bases, with 10 bases left in between. The CDR3, as DNA: TGTGCCAGCAGCGTAGATGGAGGGTCCAATGAGCAGTTCTTC. Translation gives CASSVDGGSNEQFF.

For this clone: Sequence at one end of the junction differs from germline and may be a read error. The V gene is TRBV7-2, the J gene TRBJ2-7; 8 nucleotides line up with TRBD2. This CDR3 contains 12 residues. Germline CDR1 and CDR2: SGHTA and FQGNSA. The CDR3 is CASSRGGYGQYF. The CDR3 DNA follows: TGTGCCAGCAGCCGGGGGGGTTACGGGCAGTACTTC.

The V call is TRBV7-2, the J call TRBJ2-7, with TRBD1 matching over 7 bases. The CDR3 length is 15 residues. Germline CDR1 SGHTA, CDR2 FQGNSA. V gave up 5 bases and J gave up 1 base; unmatched junction bases: 8. In DNA, the CDR3 is TGTGCCAGCAGCCCAGGCTGGGACAGATCCTACGAGCAGTACTTC. This encodes CASSPGWDRSYEQYF.

The J gene is TRBJ2-5, the V gene TRBV7-3; TRBD2 matches at 14 bases. This CDR3 is built from 18 residues. Looked up from germline, CDR1 is SGHTA and CDR2 is FQGTGA. V dropped 1 base and J dropped 5; count of bases not matched to a gene: 9. The CDR3, as DNA: TGTGCCAGCAGCTTAATGGGACTAGCGGGAGTGGCGTCTGAGACCCAGTACTTC. Protein sequence: CASSLMGLAGVASETQYF.

J is TRBJ2-3 and V is TRBV18; 7 bases align to TRBD1. This CDR3 is 12 amino acids long. The germline gives CDR1 KGHSH, CDR2 LQKENI. J lost 13 bases, V lost 6 bases, and 10 bases had no gene match. The DNA of the CDR3 is TGTGCCAGCTCCACCGGTCAGGGGGAGAAGTATTTT. It codes for CASSTGQGEKYF.

The chain links TRBV5-1 to TRBJ2-7; tentatively, D is TRBD2 (6 bases). This CDR3 comprises 16 residues. CDR1 SGHRS and CDR2 YFSETQ come from the germline V gene. The V and J ends lost 0 bases and 4 bases respectively, with 17 bases between them. CDR3: CASSLESSGRVYEQYF. CDR3 in DNA: TGCGCCAGCAGCTTGGAATCGTCCGGGAGAGTTTACGAGCAGTACTTC.

The V gene is TRBV18, the J gene TRBJ2-4; D ambiguous. Between the trimmed V and J ends, which lost 3 bases and 0 bases, there was a span of 12 bases. Germline V gene lookup returns CDR1 KGHSH and CDR2 LQKENI. The CDR3 is 16 residues long. CDR3 nucleotide sequence: TGTGCCAGCTCACCCAAACCGAACTTAGCCAAAAACATTCAGTACTTC. It yields the protein CASSPKPNLAKNIQYF.

V usage is TRBV9 and J usage is TRBJ1-1; tentatively, D is TRBD1 (5 bases). Germline V CDR1 and CDR2: SGDLS, YYNGEE. CDR3 size: 15 residues. The ends were cut back, 3 bases at V and 0 bases at J, with 12 bases in the middle. CDR3 nucleotides: TGTGCCAGCAGCGGGAGGGGCAGCCTGAACACTGAAGCTTTCTTT. It yields the protein CASSGRGSLNTEAFF.

The chain is built from TRBV25-1 and TRBJ1-5; perhaps TRBD1 as D (5 bases). The V end was cut by 1 base, the J end by 0 bases, with 7 bases between. Germline V lookup: CDR1 MGHDK, CDR2 SYGVNS. This CDR3 spans 15 amino acids. Written as DNA, the CDR3 is TGTGCCAGCAGTGAATGGGGGGATAGCAATCAGCCCCAGCATTTT. It translates to CASSEWGDSNQPQHF. The whole variable domain, filled in from reference TRBV25-1 and TRBJ1-5, reads EADIYQTPRYLVIGTGKKITLECSQTMGHDKMYWYQQDPGMELHLIHYSYGVNSTEKGDLSSESTVSRIRTEHFPLTLESARPSHTSQYLCASSEWGDSNQPQHFGDGTRLSIL.

The chain carries TRBV6-5 and TRBJ2-5, with 7 bases identical to TRBD1. The DNA end is more similar to TRBJ2-7, so the J call may be wrong. The CDR3 runs to 16 residues. CDR1 and CDR2 from the germline V gene are MNHEY and SVGAGI. CDR3 in amino acids: CASSYSSGQATYEQYF. The CDR3 bases are TGTGCCAGCAGTTACTCATCCGGACAGGCCACCTACGAGCAGTACTTC.

V gene TRBV5-1 combines with J gene TRBJ1-4; TRBD1 aligns across 7 bases. J lost 7 bases, V lost 8 bases, and 14 bases had no gene match. In germline, CDR1 is SGHRS, CDR2 YFSETQ. There are 15 residues in the CDR3. CDR3 sequence: CASTVGTGAGEKLFF. CDR3 sequence (DNA): TGCGCCAGTACTGTAGGAACAGGGGCCGGTGAAAAACTGTTTTTT.

The chain employs TRBV10-3 and TRBJ2-7; 8 bases align to TRBD1. CDR3 length equals 14 residues. In germline, CDR1 is ENHRY, CDR2 SYGVKD. V lost 3 bases to trimming and J lost 3 bases; unmatched junction nucleotides: 4. CDR3 sequence reads: CAISDLGQGYEQYF. The CDR3 region has the DNA TGTGCCATCAGTGACCTCGGACAGGGCTACGAGCAGTACTTC.

The V call is TRBV7-8, the J call TRBJ2-1; 14 bases are shared with TRBD2. The CDR3 totals 20 residues. With 4 bases clipped from V and 2 bases from J, the junction kept 13 bases outside the gene matches. Germline V gene data show CDR1 as SGHVS and CDR2 as FQNEAQ. CDR3 loop: CASSYPGTSGSHYAYNEQFF. The CDR3 region has the DNA TGTGCCAGCAGCTACCCCGGGACTAGCGGGAGTCACTACGCCTACAATGAGCAGTTCTTC.

The genes are TRBV30 and TRBJ2-7; 9 positions match TRBD1. The CDR3 has 13 amino acids. Germline trimming cut 8 bases from V and 5 bases from J; bases unmatched to any gene: 10. The germline V gene has CDR1 GTSNPN and CDR2 SVGIG (reference sequence). CDR3 amino acids: CAGRTGGGNEQYF. CDR3 sequence (DNA): TGTGCCGGACGCACAGGGGGCGGAAACGAGCAGTACTTC.

The chain couples TRBV4-1 to TRBJ2-7; TRBD2 is a possible D gene (5 bases). This CDR3 contains 16 residues. The germline V and J ends were trimmed by 0 bases and 1 base, with 13 bases remaining between them. Germline CDR1 is MGHRA and CDR2 is YSYEKL. CDR3 DNA sequence: TGCGCCAGCAGCCAAGATGCGGGTGACCGATCCTACGAGCAGTACTTC. Its protein is CASSQDAGDRSYEQYF.